This T cell receptor beta chain was sequenced in a study of T-cell memory formation after mild COVID-19. For the study at large: Among the donors, TCR clusters were largely specific to each donor.

This clonotype was counted between two and nine times. Its target is not known. TCRdb reanalysed the 5' RACE reads using MiXCR and keeps one entry per CDR3 protein. The sample yields about 150,000 distinct CDR3 sequences, almost 25% seen once. Points from the study as a whole: Day 37-peaking second-wave clones had unconfirmed SARS-CoV-2 specificity. A balance of CD4 and CD8 characterized clones contracting day 15 to 85, whereas later expanders leaned CD4+. Of the contracting clones, CD4+ ones lay mainly in CM and EM, and CD8+ ones in EMRA.

The CDR3 has 16 residues. The ends were cut back, 1 base at V and 2 bases at J, with 15 bases in the middle. Germline V gene data show CDR1 as SGHVS and CDR2 as FNYEAQ. The chain couples TRBV7-6 to TRBJ2-7; tentative D call: TRBD1 (6 bases). The sequenced sample consisted of PBMCs or a T cell subset sorted from them (not recorded which). This TCR was recovered from an adult woman who had mild COVID-19 (a few samples of this study predate the infection). Cell type and time point are not known. The CDR3 is CASSLGYRVGTYEQYF. In nucleotides, the CDR3 is TGTGCCAGCAGCTTAGGCTACAGGGTTGGAACCTACGAGCAGTACTTC.